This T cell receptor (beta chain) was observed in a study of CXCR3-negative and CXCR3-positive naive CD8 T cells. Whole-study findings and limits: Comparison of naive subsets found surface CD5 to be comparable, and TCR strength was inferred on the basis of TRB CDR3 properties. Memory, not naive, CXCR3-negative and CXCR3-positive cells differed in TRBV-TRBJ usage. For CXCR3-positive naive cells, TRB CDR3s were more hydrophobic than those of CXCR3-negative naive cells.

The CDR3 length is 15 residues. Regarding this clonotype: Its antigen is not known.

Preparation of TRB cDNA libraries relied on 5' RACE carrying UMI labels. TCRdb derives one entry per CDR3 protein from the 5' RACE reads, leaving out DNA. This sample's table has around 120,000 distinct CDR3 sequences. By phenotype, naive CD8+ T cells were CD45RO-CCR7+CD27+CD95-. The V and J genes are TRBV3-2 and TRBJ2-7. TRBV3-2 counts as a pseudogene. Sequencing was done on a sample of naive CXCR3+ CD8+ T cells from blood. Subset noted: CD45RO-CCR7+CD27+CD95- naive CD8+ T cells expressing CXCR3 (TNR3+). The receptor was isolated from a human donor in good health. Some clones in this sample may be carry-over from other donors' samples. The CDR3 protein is CASSQDRTATYEQYF.